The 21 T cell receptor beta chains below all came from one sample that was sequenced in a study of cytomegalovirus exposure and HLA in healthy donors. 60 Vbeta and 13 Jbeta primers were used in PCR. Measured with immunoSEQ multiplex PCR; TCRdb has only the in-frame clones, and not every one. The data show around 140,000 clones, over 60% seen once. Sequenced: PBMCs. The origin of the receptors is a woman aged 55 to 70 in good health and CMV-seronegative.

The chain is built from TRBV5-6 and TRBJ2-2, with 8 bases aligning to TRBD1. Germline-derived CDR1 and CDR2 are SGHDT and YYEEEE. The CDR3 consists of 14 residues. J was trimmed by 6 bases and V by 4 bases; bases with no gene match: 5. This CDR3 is CASSPTGVAGELFF. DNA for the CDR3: TGTGCCAGCAGCCCGACAGGGGTGGCCGGGGAGCTGTTTTTT.

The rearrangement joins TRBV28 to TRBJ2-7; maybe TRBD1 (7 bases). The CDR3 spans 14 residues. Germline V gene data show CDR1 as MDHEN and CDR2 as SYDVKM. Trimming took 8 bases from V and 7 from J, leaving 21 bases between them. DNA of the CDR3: TGTGCCAGCTCGGGACAGCGCGGGATTTTAGAGCAGTACTTC. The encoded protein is CASSGQRGILEQYF.

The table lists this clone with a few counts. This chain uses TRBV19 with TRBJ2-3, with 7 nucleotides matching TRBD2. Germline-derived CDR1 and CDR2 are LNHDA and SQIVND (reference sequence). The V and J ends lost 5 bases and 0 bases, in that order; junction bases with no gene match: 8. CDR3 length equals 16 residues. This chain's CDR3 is CASSVTSDRSTDTQYF. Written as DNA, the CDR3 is TGTGCCAGTAGTGTCACTAGCGATAGGAGCACAGATACGCAGTATTTT. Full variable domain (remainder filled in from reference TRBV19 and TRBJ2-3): DGGITQSPKYLFRKEGQNVTLSCEQNLNHDAMYWYRQDPGQGLRLIYYSQIVNDFQKGDIAEGYSVSREKKESFPLTVTSAQKNPTAFYLCASSVTSDRSTDTQYFGPGTRLTVL.

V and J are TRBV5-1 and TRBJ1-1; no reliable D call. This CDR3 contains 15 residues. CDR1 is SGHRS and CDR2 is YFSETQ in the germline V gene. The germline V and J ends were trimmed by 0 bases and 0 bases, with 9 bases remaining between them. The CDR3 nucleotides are TGCGCCAGCAGCTTGGGGGGAGAAATGAACACTGAAGCTTTCTTT. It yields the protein CASSLGGEMNTEAFF.

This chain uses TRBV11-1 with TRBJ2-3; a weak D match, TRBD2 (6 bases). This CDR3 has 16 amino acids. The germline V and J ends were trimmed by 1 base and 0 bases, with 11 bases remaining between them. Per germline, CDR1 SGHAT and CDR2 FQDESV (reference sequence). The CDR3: CASSLVGGESTDTQYF. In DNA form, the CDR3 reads TGTGCCAGCAGCTTAGTAGGCGGGGAAAGCACAGATACGCAGTATTTT. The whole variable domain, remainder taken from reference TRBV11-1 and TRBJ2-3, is EAEVAQSPRYKITEKSQAVAFWCDPISGHATLYWYRQILGQGPELLVQFQDESVVDDSQLPKDRFSAERLKGVDSTLKIQPAELGDSAMYLCASSLVGGESTDTQYFGPGTRLTVL.

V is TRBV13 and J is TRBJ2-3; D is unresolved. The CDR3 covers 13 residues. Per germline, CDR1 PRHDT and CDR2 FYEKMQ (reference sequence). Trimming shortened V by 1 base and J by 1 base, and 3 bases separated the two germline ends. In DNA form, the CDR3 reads TGTGCCAGCAGCTTAGCTGGCACAGATACGCAGTATTTT. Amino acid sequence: CASSLAGTDTQYF. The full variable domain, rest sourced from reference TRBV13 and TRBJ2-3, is AAGVIQSPRHLIKEKRETATLKCYPIPRHDTVYWYQQGPGQDPQFLISFYEKMQSDKGSIPDRFSAQQFSDYHSELNMSSLELGDSALYFCASSLAGTDTQYFGPGTRLTVL.

The CDR3 sequence is CASSGHRVQPLPNEQFF. The CDR3 bases are TGTGCCAGCAGTGGACACAGGGTCCAGCCCCTCCCCAATGAGCAGTTCTTC. This rearrangement joins TRBV6-4 to TRBJ2-1; tentatively, D is TRBD1 (6 bases). The length of the CDR3 is 17 residues. From germline, CDR1 is MRHNA and CDR2 SNTAGT. V was pared by 4 bases and J by 6 bases, with 22 bases between.

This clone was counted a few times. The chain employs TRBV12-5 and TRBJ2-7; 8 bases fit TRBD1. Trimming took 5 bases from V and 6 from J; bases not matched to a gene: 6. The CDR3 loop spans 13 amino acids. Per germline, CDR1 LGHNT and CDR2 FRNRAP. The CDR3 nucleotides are TGTGCTAGTGGTCCACAGACAGGGGTCGAGCAGTACTTC. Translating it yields CASGPQTGVEQYF.

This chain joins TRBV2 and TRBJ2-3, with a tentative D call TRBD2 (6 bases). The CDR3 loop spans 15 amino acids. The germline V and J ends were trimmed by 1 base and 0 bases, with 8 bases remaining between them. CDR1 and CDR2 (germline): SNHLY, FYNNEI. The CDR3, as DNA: TGTGCCAGCAGTGAAGACGGGAGAAGCACAGATACGCAGTATTTT. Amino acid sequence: CASSEDGRSTDTQYF.

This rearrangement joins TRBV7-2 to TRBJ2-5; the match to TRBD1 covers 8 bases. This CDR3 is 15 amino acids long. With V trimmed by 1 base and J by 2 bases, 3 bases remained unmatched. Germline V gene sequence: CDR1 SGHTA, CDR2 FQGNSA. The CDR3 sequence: CASSLGQGLQETQYF. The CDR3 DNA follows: TGTGCCAGCAGCTTAGGACAGGGGTTACAAGAGACCCAGTACTTC.

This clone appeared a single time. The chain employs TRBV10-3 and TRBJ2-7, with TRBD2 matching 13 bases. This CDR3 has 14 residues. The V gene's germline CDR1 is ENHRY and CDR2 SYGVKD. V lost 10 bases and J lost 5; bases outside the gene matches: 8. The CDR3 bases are TGTGCCACCCAGGGACTAGCGGGAATCAACGAGCAGTACTTC. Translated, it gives CATQGLAGINEQYF.

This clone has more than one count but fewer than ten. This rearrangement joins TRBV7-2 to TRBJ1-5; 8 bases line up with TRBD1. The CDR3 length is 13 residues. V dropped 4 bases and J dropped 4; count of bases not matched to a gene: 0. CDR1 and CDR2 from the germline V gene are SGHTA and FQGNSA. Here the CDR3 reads CASSWDRNQPQHF. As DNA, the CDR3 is TGTGCCAGCAGCTGGGACAGGAATCAGCCCCAGCATTTT.

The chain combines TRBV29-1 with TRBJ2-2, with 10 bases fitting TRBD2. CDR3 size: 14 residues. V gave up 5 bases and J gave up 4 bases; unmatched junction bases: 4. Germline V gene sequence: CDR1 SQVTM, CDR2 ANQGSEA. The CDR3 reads CSVSSGSLTGELFF. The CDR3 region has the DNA TGCAGCGTTTCTAGCGGGAGTCTCACCGGGGAGCTGTTTTTT.

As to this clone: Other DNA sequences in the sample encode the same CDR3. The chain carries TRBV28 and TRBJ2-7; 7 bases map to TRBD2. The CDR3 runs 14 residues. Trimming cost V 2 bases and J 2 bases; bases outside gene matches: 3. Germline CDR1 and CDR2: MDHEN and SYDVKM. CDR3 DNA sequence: TGTGCCAGCAGTTTAGGGGGAGGGCCCTACGAGCAGTACTTC. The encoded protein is CASSLGGGPYEQYF.

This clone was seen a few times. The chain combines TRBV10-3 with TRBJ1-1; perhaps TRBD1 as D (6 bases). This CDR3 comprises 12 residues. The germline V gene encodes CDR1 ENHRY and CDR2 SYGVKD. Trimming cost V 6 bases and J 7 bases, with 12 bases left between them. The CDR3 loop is CAIRAGVGEAFF. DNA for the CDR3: TGTGCCATCAGGGCAGGGGTGGGTGAAGCTTTCTTT.

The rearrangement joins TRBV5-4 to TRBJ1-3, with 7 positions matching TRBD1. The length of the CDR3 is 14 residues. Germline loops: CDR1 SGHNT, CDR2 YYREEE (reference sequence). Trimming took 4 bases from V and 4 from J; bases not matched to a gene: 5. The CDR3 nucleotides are TGTGCCAGCAGCCGGGACAGTCAAGGAAACACCATATATTTT. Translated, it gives CASSRDSQGNTIYF. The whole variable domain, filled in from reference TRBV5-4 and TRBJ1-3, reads ETGVTQSPTHLIKTRGQQVTLRCSSQSGHNTVSWYQQALGQGPQFIFQYYREEENGRGNFPPRFSGLQFPNYSSELNVNALELDDSALYLCASSRDSQGNTIYFGEGSWLTVV.

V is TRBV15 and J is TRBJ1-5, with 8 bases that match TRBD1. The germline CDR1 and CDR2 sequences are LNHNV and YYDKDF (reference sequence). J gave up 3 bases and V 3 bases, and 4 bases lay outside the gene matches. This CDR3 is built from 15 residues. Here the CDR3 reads CATSRETGDNQPQHF. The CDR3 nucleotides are TGTGCCACCAGCAGGGAGACAGGGGACAATCAGCCCCAGCATTTT.

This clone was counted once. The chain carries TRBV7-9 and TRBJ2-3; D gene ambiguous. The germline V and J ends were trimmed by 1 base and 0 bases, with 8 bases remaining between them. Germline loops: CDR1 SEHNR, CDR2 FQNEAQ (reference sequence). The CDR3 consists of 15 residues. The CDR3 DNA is TGTGCCAGCAGCTTAGTGACATCGAGCACAGATACGCAGTATTTT. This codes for CASSLVTSSTDTQYF. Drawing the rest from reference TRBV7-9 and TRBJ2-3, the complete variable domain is DTGVSQNPRHKITKRGQNVTFRCDPISEHNRLYWYRQTLGQGPEFLTYFQNEAQLEKSRLLSDRFSAERPKGSFSTLEIQRTEQGDSAMYLCASSLVTSSTDTQYFGPGTRLTVL.

The CDR3 sequence: CASKQGSGNTIYF. In DNA form, the CDR3 reads TGTGCCAGCAAACAGGGCTCTGGAAACACCATATATTTT. The rearrangement links TRBV2 to TRBJ1-3; D may be TRBD1 (6 bases). Germline V gene sequence: CDR1 SNHLY, CDR2 FYNNEI. The CDR3 runs to 13 residues. Deletions cut 7 bases from V and 0 bases from J, with 7 bases between. Supplemented by reference TRBV2 and TRBJ1-3, the full variable domain reads EPEVTQTPSHQVTQMGQEVILRCVPISNHLYFYWYRQILGQKVEFLVSFYNNEISEKSEIFDDQFSVERPDGSNFTLKIRSTKLEDSAMYFCASKQGSGNTIYFGEGSWLTVV.

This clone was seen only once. The CDR3 spells CASSFSGGTGELFF. CDR3 nucleotide sequence: TGTGCCAGCAGTTTTAGCGGGGGCACCGGGGAGCTGTTTTTT. This chain uses TRBV6-5 with TRBJ2-2; 9 bases are a match to TRBD2. CDR3 length: 14 amino acids. V shed 4 bases and J 4 bases; nucleotides not matched to a gene: 1. Germline V gene data show CDR1 as MNHEY and CDR2 as SVGAGI.

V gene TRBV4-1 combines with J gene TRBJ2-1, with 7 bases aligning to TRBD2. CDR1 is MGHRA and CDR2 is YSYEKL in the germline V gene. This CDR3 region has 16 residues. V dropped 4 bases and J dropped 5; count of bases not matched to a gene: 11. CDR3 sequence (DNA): TGCGCCAGCAGCCCCTCACTAGCGAGAGGGGACAATGAGCAGTTCTTC. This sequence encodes CASSPSLARGDNEQFF.